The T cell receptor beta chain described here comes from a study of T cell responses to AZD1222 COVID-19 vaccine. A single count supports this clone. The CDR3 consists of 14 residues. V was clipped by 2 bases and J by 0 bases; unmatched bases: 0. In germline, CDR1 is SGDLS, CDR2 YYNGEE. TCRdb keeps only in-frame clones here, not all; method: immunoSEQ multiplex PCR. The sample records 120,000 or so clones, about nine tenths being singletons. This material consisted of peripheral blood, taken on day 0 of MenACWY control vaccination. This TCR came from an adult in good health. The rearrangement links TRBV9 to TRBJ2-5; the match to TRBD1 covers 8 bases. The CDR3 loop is CASSVDRDQETQYF. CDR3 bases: TGTGCCAGCAGCGTGGACAGGGACCAAGAGACCCAGTACTTC.